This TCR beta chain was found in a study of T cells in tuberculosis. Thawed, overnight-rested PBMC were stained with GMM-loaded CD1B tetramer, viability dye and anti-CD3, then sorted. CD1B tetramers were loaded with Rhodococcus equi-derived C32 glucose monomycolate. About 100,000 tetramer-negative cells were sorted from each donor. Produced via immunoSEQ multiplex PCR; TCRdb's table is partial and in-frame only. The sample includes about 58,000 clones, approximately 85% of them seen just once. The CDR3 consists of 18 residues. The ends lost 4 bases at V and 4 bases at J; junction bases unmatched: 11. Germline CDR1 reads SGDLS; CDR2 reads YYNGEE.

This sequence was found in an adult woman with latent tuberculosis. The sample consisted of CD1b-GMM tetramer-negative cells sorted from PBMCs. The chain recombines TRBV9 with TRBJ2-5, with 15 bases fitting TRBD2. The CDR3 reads CASSPRRGTSGGIETQYF. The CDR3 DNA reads TGTGCCAGCAGCCCCCGCCGAGGGACTAGCGGGGGGATAGAGACCCAGTACTTC.